The sequence of this T cell receptor beta chain was determined in a study of regulatory T cells in long-lasting Graves disease. General observations from the study: Persistent disease was associated with favored TRBV28 usage and with favored use of TRBJ1-2 and TRBJ2-5.

Noted time point: persistent/refractory GD, antithyroid drugs over 5 years with positive TRAb. PBMC RNA served as the TCR library source. The patients were enrolled through endocrinology in Xi'an, China. For this clonotype: Its antigen is unidentified.

Trimming cost V 4 bases and J 6 bases; bases outside gene matches: 3. This CDR3 has 15 amino acids. Per the germline V gene, CDR1 is SGHVS and CDR2 is FQNEAQ. With iRepertoire HTBI primers and Arm-PCR of CDR3 regions, TCR beta libraries were built. TCRdb redid the calling of the multiplex PCR reads with MiXCR, one entry per CDR3 protein. The sample lists fewer than 400,000 distinct CDR3 sequences, around 19% occurring once. The sample here was peripheral blood mononuclear cells (PBMCs), taken when the disease was refractory, from a patient treated with antithyroid drugs. The receptor comes from a female donor with Graves disease. The chain employs TRBV7-8 and TRBJ2-1; 13 bases match TRBD2. CDR3 residues: CASSSGLAGINEQFF. CDR3 DNA sequence: TGTGCCAGCAGCTCGGGACTAGCGGGGATCAATGAGCAGTTCTTC.